This T cell receptor (beta chain) is drawn from a study of blood T cells in healthy people across ages. Findings and limits, study-wide: Investigators viewed diversity estimates from one million T cells as underestimates, the study reported.

The authors ran a second PCR of about 6 to 12 cycles using a sample-barcoded 5' primer and a J-beta primer mix. Every sample gave at least 2.5 million paired-end reads containing CDR3. TCRdb fed the 5' RACE reads into MiXCR, producing one record per CDR3 protein. The data show fewer than 2,000,000 distinct CDR3 sequences, with roughly 32% seen just once and around 10% held by the top ten. The CDR3 length is 15 residues. The V end was cut by 5 bases, the J end by 0 bases, with 14 bases between. Germline assignment: CDR1 MDHEN and CDR2 SYDVKM. This clonotype has ten or more counts. Its target is not known. Researchers report isolating at least 6 million PBMCs per sample.

The sequencing input was blood. The chain combines TRBV28 with TRBJ2-7; D is ambiguous. The receptor's source is a woman in her twenties or thirties in good health. The DNA for the CDR3 is TGTGCCAGCAGTCGACCCGCCCAGCTCTCCTACGAGCAGTACTTC. It codes for CASSRPAQLSYEQYF.